These 3 T cell receptor beta chains came from one sample sequenced in a study of T cell changes during pregnancy in multiple sclerosis. This table comes from immunoSEQ multiplex PCR, and its TCRdb copy is limited to in-frame clones, with some not included. The profile shows some 40,000 clones, roughly 94% of them singletons. The specimen was peripheral blood, collected in the third trimester of pregnancy. These TCRs come from a female donor with multiple sclerosis, enrolled in a pregnancy study.

The J gene is TRBJ2-5, the V gene TRBV4-1; D remains unclear. CDR3 length equals 15 residues. CDR1 is MGHRA and CDR2 is YSYEKL in the germline V gene. V was cut by 0 bases and J by 1 base, with 9 bases left in between. In nucleotides, the CDR3 is TGCGCCAGCAGCCAAGAAGTTGCAGGCCAAGAGACCCAGTACTTC. Protein: CASSQEVAGQETQYF.

The genes are TRBV6-1 and TRBJ2-1; TRBD2 aligns across 9 bases. CDR1 MNHNS and CDR2 SASEGT come from the germline V gene. V shed 8 bases and J 5 bases; nucleotides not matched to a gene: 10. The CDR3 has 15 residues. Here the CDR3 reads CASRLGASGNNEQFF. The CDR3 DNA reads as TGTGCCAGCCGGCTCGGGGCTAGCGGGAACAATGAGCAGTTCTTC.

The chain has TRBV6-5 and TRBJ1-2, with 9 nucleotides matching TRBD1. The CDR3 spans 16 residues. Germline V gives CDR1 MNHEY, CDR2 SVGAGI. Trimming took 2 bases from V and 4 from J; bases not matched to a gene: 8. The CDR3 region has the DNA TGTGCCAGCAGTTACCACAGGGGGCTAATCGTCTATGGCTACACCTTC. Residues: CASSYHRGLIVYGYTF.